The 13 T cell receptor beta chains reported below all come from one sample, sequenced in a study of identifying expanded T cells in peripheral blood. The table came from immunoSEQ multiplex PCR; TCRdb's copy has only in-frame clones and leaves some out. The sample has 75,000 to 90,000 clones; almost 85% are singletons. Sequenced material: blood. The receptor source for this set is a person between 18 and 75 years old in good health.

This clone was counted only a few times. This chain uses TRBV18 with TRBJ1-5; a weak D match, TRBD1 (5 bases). With 6 bases removed from V and 2 bases from J, the gap between germline ends came to 14 bases. CDR3 length: 15 amino acids. CDR1 is KGHSH and CDR2 is LQKENI in the germline V gene. CDR3 bases: TGTGCCAGCTCGCGCCGGGACGGAGGCAATCAGCCCCAGCATTTT. Translated: CASSRRDGGNQPQHF.

The V call is TRBV6-5, the J call TRBJ2-1; 8 bases are shared with TRBD1. The CDR3 is 14 residues long. Germline assignment: CDR1 MNHEY and CDR2 SVGAGI. V shed 6 bases and J 5 bases; nucleotides not matched to a gene: 6. In DNA, the CDR3 is TGTGCCAGCAGAGGACAGGGAATCCACAATGAGCAGTTCTTC. The encoded protein is CASRGQGIHNEQFF.

This clone is categorized as medium-sized. V and J are TRBV6-4 and TRBJ2-1, with TRBD2 matching over 8 bases. The CDR3 loop spans 15 amino acids. Germline-derived CDR1 and CDR2 are MRHNA and SNTAGT. V lost 0 bases to trimming and J lost 9 bases; unmatched junction nucleotides: 7. This chain's CDR3 is CASSDSRAGVAEQFF. The CDR3 coding sequence is TGTGCCAGCAGTGACTCCCGAGCGGGAGTAGCTGAGCAGTTCTTC.

This clone was found a few times. The chain couples TRBV28 to TRBJ1-1, with D perhaps matching TRBD1 (6 bases). The CDR3 has 13 residues. Trimming left V 5 bases short and J 11 bases short, with 18 bases between. CDR1 and CDR2 from the germline V gene are MDHEN and SYDVKM. For the CDR3, the DNA is TGTGCCAGCAGTGGGGGCACTCAGGGCTCGGCTTTCTTT. As protein: CASSGGTQGSAFF.

The CDR3 nucleotides are TGTGCCAGCAGGCTTATTAGGGGTGCCGGGGAGCTGTTTTTT. Translating it yields CASRLIRGAGELFF. The chain employs TRBV2 and TRBJ2-2, with a tentative D call TRBD1 (5 bases). The CDR3 runs 14 residues. The germline V gene encodes CDR1 SNHLY and CDR2 FYNNEI. Trimming removed 6 bases from V and 6 bases from J, with 14 bases in between.

The rearrangement links TRBV20-1 to TRBJ2-7; D is unresolved. Per germline, CDR1 DFQATT and CDR2 SNEGSKA (reference sequence). V lost 5 bases, J lost 0 bases, and 5 bases lay in between. There are 11 residues in the CDR3. The CDR3 DNA sequence: TGCAGTGCTTCCTCCTCCTACGAGCAGTACTTC. Translating it yields CSASSSYEQYF.

CDR3 amino acids: CASSPGTGFTGELFF. For the CDR3, the DNA is TGTGCCAGTAGTCCCGGGACAGGGTTCACCGGGGAGCTGTTTTTT. The chain employs TRBV19 and TRBJ2-2; 9 nucleotides align to TRBD1. CDR1 is LNHDA and CDR2 is SQIVND in the germline V gene (reference sequence). CDR3 size: 15 residues. J gave up 4 bases and V 5 bases, and 5 bases lay outside the gene matches.

The chain uses TRBV4-3 and TRBJ2-1; D not resolved. CDR3 size: 13 residues. Germline CDR1 and CDR2: LGHNA and YSLEER. V lost 0 bases, J lost 5 bases, and 5 bases lay in between. CDR3 loop: CASSQDLDNEQFF. CDR3 in DNA: TGCGCCAGCAGCCAAGATCTGGACAATGAGCAGTTCTTC.

This chain connects TRBV19 to TRBJ1-1, with D perhaps matching TRBD1 (5 bases). The CDR3 contains 18 residues. Trimming pared 6 bases from V and 0 bases from J, leaving 23 bases between. The germline V gene encodes CDR1 LNHDA and CDR2 SQIVND (reference sequence). CDR3 sequence reads: CASSEPIQFVGVNTEAFF. The CDR3 nucleotides are TGTGCCAGTAGCGAACCAATCCAATTTGTAGGGGTGAACACTGAAGCTTTCTTT.

This chain joins TRBV6-6 and TRBJ2-5, with D tentatively TRBD1 (5 bases). V was pared by 3 bases and J by 1 base, with 12 bases between. The CDR3 runs to 15 residues. CDR1 is MNHNY, CDR2 SVGAGI, per germline (reference sequence). The DNA for the CDR3 is TGTGCCAGCAGTTATCCCACAGGAGTCCAAGAGACCCAGTACTTC. It translates to CASSYPTGVQETQYF.

This sequence joins TRBV28 and TRBJ1-2; 7 positions agree with TRBD1. This CDR3 contains 14 residues. Germline V gene sequence: CDR1 MDHEN, CDR2 SYDVKM. With V trimmed by 6 bases and J by 6 bases, 10 bases remained unmatched. CDR3 protein: CASRRAGGANGYTF. CDR3 DNA: TGTGCCAGCAGGAGGGCAGGGGGAGCTAATGGCTACACCTTC.

The gene calls are TRBV18 and TRBJ2-2; 9 bases are a match to TRBD2. V trimming: 4 bases; J trimming: 0 bases; junction bases outside the gene matches: 6. The CDR3 consists of 17 residues. Germline CDR1 is KGHSH and CDR2 is LQKENI. DNA of the CDR3: TGTGCCAGCTCACTGAATAGCGGGAGTTCGAACACCGGGGAGCTGTTTTTT. This encodes CASSLNSGSSNTGELFF.

The CDR3 spells CASSLGAGGRTDTQYF. In nucleotides, the CDR3 is TGTGCCAGCAGCTTAGGGGCGGGAGGCCGCACAGATACGCAGTATTTT. The chain carries TRBV7-3 and TRBJ2-3; 8 bases match TRBD2. The V gene end was trimmed by 2 bases and the J gene end by 1 base; junction bases not matched to a gene: 5. CDR1 and CDR2 (germline): SGHTA, FQGTGA. The CDR3 has 16 residues. The variable domain in full, completed from reference TRBV7-3 and TRBJ2-3, reads GAGVSQTPSNKVTEKGKYVELRCDPISGHTALYWYRQSLGQGPEFLIYFQGTGAADDSGLPNDRFFAVRPEGSVSTLKIQRTERGDSAVYLCASSLGAGGRTDTQYFGPGTRLTVL.